These 7 T cell receptor beta chains share one sample of origin, sequenced in a study of blood T cells in healthy people across ages (dated by TCRdb to the mid-2010s). Preparation of the library involved 5' RACE. A second PCR of about 7 to 12 cycles was performed with a sample-barcoded 5' primer and a J-beta primer mix. Clones were called with MiXCR by TCRdb after fastp trimmed the public reads at Q25, and only in-frame beta chains were retained. When rows share a CDR3 protein, they turn into one entry using the most common DNA and genes. This sample comprises approximately 2,000,000 distinct CDR3 sequences, roughly 43% of them detected only once. Clones ranked in the top ten supply under 25% of the sample. Sequenced input: blood. These receptors all stem from a human donor in good health.

V is TRBV20-1 and J is TRBJ1-1; D possibly corresponds to TRBD1 (5 bases). V lost 0 bases, J lost 9 bases, and 14 bases lay in between. Germline V CDR1 and CDR2: DFQATT, SNEGSKA (reference sequence). This CDR3 comprises 13 residues. DNA of the CDR3: TGCAGTGCTAGAGATAGACTCAGGACAAAAGCTTTCTTT. Protein sequence: CSARDRLRTKAFF.

This chain uses TRBV5-6 with TRBJ1-6; tentatively, D is TRBD1 (5 bases). The CDR3 runs to 14 residues. V was pared by 1 base and J by 6 bases, with 8 bases between. Germline CDR1 SGHDT, CDR2 YYEEEE. For the CDR3, the DNA is TGTGCCAGCAGCTTGACGGGGCGTAATTCACCCCTCCACTTT. Protein sequence: CASSLTGRNSPLHF.

The chain links TRBV3-1 to TRBJ2-7, with TRBD2 matching 7 bases. The CDR3 is made up of 15 amino acids. The junction had 9 bases not matched to a gene; V was cut back by 5 bases and J by 2 bases. The germline V gene encodes CDR1 LGHDT and CDR2 YNNKEL (reference sequence). The CDR3 loop reads CASSVPGRGTYEQYF. Written as DNA, the CDR3 is TGTGCCAGCAGCGTCCCGGGGCGGGGGACCTACGAGCAGTACTTC.

The chain recombines TRBV19 with TRBJ1-1; D unresolved. Germline CDR1 LNHDA, CDR2 SQIVND (reference sequence). The V and J ends lost 7 bases and 0 bases respectively, with 12 bases between them. This CDR3 is 14 amino acids long. DNA for the CDR3: TGTGCCAGTATATCGGGATACATGAACACTGAAGCTTTCTTT. Translation: CASISGYMNTEAFF.

The V call is TRBV6-1, the J call TRBJ2-4; D uncertain. V lost 4 bases and J lost 3, with 10 bases in between. The CDR3 sequence is 14 residues long. Germline V gene data show CDR1 as MNHNS and CDR2 as SASEGT. The CDR3, as DNA: TGTGCCAGCAGTGTCTCACACCTCAAAAACATTCAGTACTTC. It codes for CASSVSHLKNIQYF.

The chain uses TRBV12-3 or TRBV12-4 and TRBJ2-3; possibly TRBD1 for D (5 bases). The CDR3 length is 16 residues. Trimming took 5 bases from V and 2 from J, leaving 17 bases between them. This chain's CDR3 is CASSPTRVTATDTQYF. DNA for the CDR3: TGTGCCAGCAGTCCGACCAGGGTTACCGCCACAGATACGCAGTATTTT.

This clonotype was seen more than once but under ten times. The chain carries TRBV27 and TRBJ2-7; 10 bases line up with TRBD2. V lost 5 bases, J lost 6 bases, and 13 bases stayed unmatched. The CDR3 has 16 residues. Germline loops: CDR1 MNHEY, CDR2 SMNVEV (reference sequence). CDR3 DNA: TGTGCCAGCAGTCCCTCAAGCGGGGGGGCCTCTTTCGAGCAGTACTTC. Translated, it gives CASSPSSGGASFEQYF.